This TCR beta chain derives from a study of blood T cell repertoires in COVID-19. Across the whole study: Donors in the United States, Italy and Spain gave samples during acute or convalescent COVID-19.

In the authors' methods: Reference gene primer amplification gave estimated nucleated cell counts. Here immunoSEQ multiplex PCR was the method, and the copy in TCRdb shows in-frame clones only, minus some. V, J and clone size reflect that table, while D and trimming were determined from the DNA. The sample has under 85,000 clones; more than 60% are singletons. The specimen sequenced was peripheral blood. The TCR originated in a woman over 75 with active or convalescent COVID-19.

The CDR3 nucleotides read TGTGCCAGCAGCCCTTCCTCGGGGAGGTCTGGAAACACCATATATTTT. It codes for CASSPSSGRSGNTIYF. The gene calls are TRBV7-2 and TRBJ1-3; D gene unclear. V was shortened by 5 bases and J by 1 base, with 15 bases between the two germline ends. CDR1 and CDR2 (germline): SGHTA, FQGNSA. The CDR3 is 16 amino acids.